These 27 T cell receptor beta chains originate from one sample sequenced in a study of CD4 T cells in relation to SARS-CoV-2 and coronaviruses. CD4+ T cells from unexposed donors were obtained before the COVID-19 pandemic (2011-2018). Isolation of CD4+ T cells took place after around 11 days in culture. No antigens are known for them. The method was immunoSEQ multiplex PCR; TCRdb's version includes in-frame clones alone and lacks a portion of them. The data hold some 30,000 clones, with approximately 78% observed a single time. Sequencing used CD4+ T cells from PBMCs, cultured in vitro. The source of these receptors is a human donor in good health.

This rearrangement joins TRBV7-2 to TRBJ2-3; 9 bases agree with TRBD2. The CDR3 consists of 15 residues. The J segment lost 1 base and the V segment lost 5 bases, leaving 4 bases of the junction unmatched. CDR1 is SGHTA, CDR2 FQGNSA, per germline. CDR3 DNA: TGTGCCAGCAGCGGCGGGGGGGCGGGCACAGATACGCAGTATTTT. Amino acids: CASSGGGAGTDTQYF. The whole variable domain, filled in from reference TRBV7-2 and TRBJ2-3, reads GAGVSQSPSNKVTEKGKDVELRCDPISGHTALYWYRQSLGQGLEFLIYFQGNSAPDKSGLPSDRFSAERTGGSVSTLTIQRTQQEDSAVYLCASSGGGAGTDTQYFGPGTRLTVL.

This chain uses TRBV3-1 (or the pseudogene TRBV3-2) with TRBJ2-5, with D perhaps assigned TRBD1 or TRBD2 (5 bases each). CDR3 length: 12 amino acids. The V gene lost 5 bases and the J gene lost 7 bases, with 11 bases spanning the gap. Per germline, CDR1 LGHDT and CDR2 YNNKEL (reference sequence). CDR3: CASSLPGRTQYF. The CDR3 nucleotides read TGTGCCAGCAGCTTACCAGGGAGGACCCAGTACTTC.

This clone was detected only a few times. The J gene is TRBJ2-5, the V gene TRBV6-5; the D is unclear. The CDR3 is 11 residues long. The ends were cut back, 6 bases at V and 5 bases at J, with 7 bases in the middle. Germline-derived CDR1 and CDR2 are MNHEY and SVGAGI. The CDR3 nucleotides are TGTGCCAGCAGGGAGCTCGAGACCCAGTACTTC. Translated: CASRELETQYF.

As DNA, the CDR3 is TGTGCCAGTAGTATGAGGAGGGGAATGAACTCTGGGGCCAACGTCCTGACTTTC. It specifies CASSMRRGMNSGANVLTF. This rearrangement joins TRBV19 to TRBJ2-6, with D maybe TRBD2 (6 bases). Trimming cost V 3 bases and J 0 bases, with 15 bases left between them. CDR3 length: 18 residues. Germline CDR1 is LNHDA and CDR2 is SQIVND (reference sequence).

V gene TRBV5-1 combines with J gene TRBJ1-5, with D unresolved. This CDR3 is built from 15 residues. V lost 0 bases and J lost 0, with 7 bases in between. Germline values: CDR1 SGHRS, CDR2 YFSETQ. The CDR3 coding sequence is TGCGCCAGCAGCTTGGTTCCAGATAGCAATCAGCCCCAGCATTTT. The encoded protein is CASSLVPDSNQPQHF.

The V gene is TRBV28, the J gene TRBJ1-5; no reliable D call. Germline values: CDR1 MDHEN, CDR2 SYDVKM. CDR3 length: 13 residues. V was clipped by 2 bases and J by 0 bases, with 2 bases between them. CDR3 sequence: CASSLGSNQPQHF. CDR3 sequence (DNA): TGTGCCAGCAGTTTAGGTAGCAATCAGCCCCAGCATTTT.

The chain uses TRBV4-1 and TRBJ2-5, with TRBD2 as a possible D gene (6 bases). This CDR3 region has 15 residues. Trimming stripped 0 bases from V and 2 bases from J, with 10 bases between. CDR1 MGHRA and CDR2 YSYEKL come from the germline V gene. The CDR3 DNA reads as TGCGCCAGCAGCCAAGAGGAGACTAGACAAGAGACCCAGTACTTC. Translated: CASSQEETRQETQYF.

The CDR3 nucleotides are TGTGCCAGCAGCTTAGGGCTAGCGAGCACCGGGGAGCTGTTTTTT. As protein: CASSLGLASTGELFF. V and J are TRBV7-2 and TRBJ2-2; D may be TRBD2 (6 bases). The V end was cut by 1 base, the J end by 4 bases, with 10 bases between. The V gene's germline CDR1 is SGHTA and CDR2 FQGNSA. The CDR3 sequence is 15 residues long.

The chain employs TRBV28 and TRBJ1-5; D remains unclear. The CDR3 length is 17 residues. Germline V gene lookup returns CDR1 MDHEN and CDR2 SYDVKM. The V end was cut by 7 bases, the J end by 3 bases, with 22 bases between. The CDR3, as DNA: TGTGCCAGCATACTGGGAGGAGGGAACCGGCTCAATCAGCCCCAGCATTTT. Translated, it gives CASILGGGNRLNQPQHF. Full variable domain (remainder filled in from reference TRBV28 and TRBJ1-5): DVKVTQSSRYLVKRTGEKVFLECVQDMDHENMFWYRQDPGLGLRLIYFSYDVKMKEKGDIPEGYSVSREKKERFSLILESASTNQTSMYLCASILGGGNRLNQPQHFGDGTRLSIL.

The CDR3 DNA follows: TGTGCTAGTGGTTTGACCCGAGGACTAGCGGGAGGTACCCATCGGACCGGGGAGCTGTTTTTT. Its translation is CASGLTRGLAGGTHRTGELFF. The V and J genes are TRBV12-5 and TRBJ2-2, with 14 bases that match TRBD2. The germline V gene has CDR1 LGHNT and CDR2 FRNRAP. The ends lost 2 bases at V and 5 bases at J; junction bases unmatched: 16. There are 21 residues in the CDR3.

The chain has TRBV3-1 (or the pseudogene TRBV3-2) and TRBJ2-1; no definite D call. V was shortened by 6 bases and J by 9 bases, with 9 bases between the two germline ends. The CDR3 contains 11 residues. CDR1 is LGHDT and CDR2 is YNNKEL in the germline V gene (reference sequence). This chain's CDR3 is CASRQNREQFF. CDR3 DNA sequence: TGTGCCAGCAGACAGAATCGTGAGCAGTTCTTC.

The J gene is TRBJ2-5, the V gene TRBV5-6; 13 bases map to TRBD2. CDR3 length: 16 residues. Per germline, CDR1 SGHDT and CDR2 YYEEEE. V was clipped by 3 bases and J by 7 bases; unmatched bases: 9. CDR3 in DNA: TGTGCCAGCAGCTGGGGACTAGCGGGAAACGGTGGGACCCAGTACTTC. Amino acids: CASSWGLAGNGGTQYF.

The J gene is TRBJ2-7, the V gene TRBV2; a possible D gene is TRBD2 (5 bases). CDR1 is SNHLY and CDR2 is FYNNEI in the germline V gene. Trimming stripped 7 bases from V and 0 bases from J, with 19 bases between. The CDR3 covers 16 residues. CDR3 DNA: TGTGCCAGCATGAGGGAGAGGACCGAGAGCTCCTACGAGCAGTACTTC. Translated, it gives CASMRERTESSYEQYF. The full variable domain, completed using reference TRBV2 and TRBJ2-7, is EPEVTQTPSHQVTQMGQEVILRCVPISNHLYFYWYRQILGQKVEFLVSFYNNEISEKSEIFDDQFSVERPDGSNFTLKIRSTKLEDSAMYFCASMRERTESSYEQYFGPGTRLTVT.

This clone was counted a few times. The rearrangement links TRBV11-2 to TRBJ1-1, with 7 bases aligning to TRBD1. CDR1 is SGHAT and CDR2 is FQNNGV in the germline V gene. Trimming at V came to 3 bases and at J to 0 bases, leaving 10 bases not matched to a gene. This CDR3 comprises 17 residues. This CDR3 is CASSLITLQGLNTEAFF. For the CDR3, the DNA is TGTGCCAGCAGCTTGATAACGTTACAGGGGTTGAACACTGAAGCTTTCTTT.

The V gene is TRBV19, the J gene TRBJ1-6; no definite D call. V was cut by 1 base and J by 8 bases, with 12 bases left in between. In germline, CDR1 is LNHDA, CDR2 SQIVND (reference sequence). The CDR3 consists of 15 residues. CDR3 region: CASSIGNYGDSPLHF. The CDR3 DNA reads as TGTGCCAGTAGTATAGGGAACTATGGGGATTCACCCCTCCACTTT.

The chain has TRBV29-1 and TRBJ1-2; D perhaps matches TRBD1 (6 bases). The CDR3 is 13 amino acids. Trimming stripped 6 bases from V and 5 bases from J, with 16 bases between. CDR1 and CDR2 from the germline V gene are SQVTM and ANQGSEA. CDR3 coding DNA: TGCAGCGTACCATTACAGGGTGATTATGGCTACACCTTC. This translates into CSVPLQGDYGYTF. The complete variable domain, with remaining parts taken from reference TRBV29-1 and TRBJ1-2, reads SAVISQKPSRDICQRGTSLTIQCQVDSQVTMMFWYRQQPGQSLTLIATANQGSEATYESGFVIDKFPISRPNLTFSTLTVSNMSPEDSSIYLCSVPLQGDYGYTFGSGTRLTVV.

The chain joins TRBV13 to TRBJ1-3; D gene uncertain. V gave up 5 bases and J gave up 2 bases, with 13 bases separating them. CDR1 and CDR2 from the germline V gene are PRHDT and FYEKMQ (reference sequence). The CDR3 runs to 15 residues. The CDR3 protein is CASSERRGTGNTIYF. The CDR3 DNA reads as TGTGCCAGCAGCGAAAGACGGGGAACTGGAAACACCATATATTTT. The full variable domain, in which reference TRBV13 and TRBJ1-3 provide the parts outside the CDR3, is AAGVIQSPRHLIKEKRETATLKCYPIPRHDTVYWYQQGPGQDPQFLISFYEKMQSDKGSIPDRFSAQQFSDYHSELNMSSLELGDSALYFCASSERRGTGNTIYFGEGSWLTVV.

The chain has TRBV18 and TRBJ1-2; 7 bases are shared with TRBD1. Trimming removed 2 bases from V and 4 bases from J; junction bases left unmatched: 4. There are 14 residues in the CDR3. The germline CDR1 and CDR2 sequences are KGHSH and LQKENI. The CDR3 DNA reads as TGTGCCAGCTCACCAGGACAGGACCTCTATGGCTACACCTTC. Translation gives CASSPGQDLYGYTF.

The chain carries TRBV5-1 and TRBJ2-3; no firm D call. Germline V gives CDR1 SGHRS, CDR2 YFSETQ. The CDR3 is 17 amino acids. The V end lost 4 bases, the J end lost 2 bases, and 20 bases lay between the germline ends. This chain's CDR3 is CASSPRPLNPPTDTQYF. CDR3 bases: TGCGCCAGCAGCCCGCGACCCTTGAACCCCCCCACAGATACGCAGTATTTT.

This chain links TRBV29-1 with TRBJ1-2; tentative D call: TRBD1 (5 bases). The CDR3 loop spans 12 amino acids. Germline CDR1 and CDR2: SQVTM and ANQGSEA. Trimming took off 7 bases at V and 5 bases at J, with 14 bases between the two ends. CDR3 sequence: CSAGGGTYGYTF. CDR3 bases: TGCAGCGCCGGGGGGGGAACTTATGGCTACACCTTC. Variable domain in full (rest from reference TRBV29-1 and TRBJ1-2): SAVISQKPSRDICQRGTSLTIQCQVDSQVTMMFWYRQQPGQSLTLIATANQGSEATYESGFVIDKFPISRPNLTFSTLTVSNMSPEDSSIYLCSAGGGTYGYTFGSGTRLTVV.

The chain carries TRBV9 and TRBJ1-2; no clear D gene. CDR3 size: 13 residues. Trimming shortened V by 4 bases and J by 0 bases, and 7 bases separated the two germline ends. Germline V lookup: CDR1 SGDLS, CDR2 YYNGEE. CDR3 in DNA: TGTGCCAGCAGCCAAGCAACTAACTATGGCTACACCTTC. Translating gives CASSQATNYGYTF.

The chain has TRBV7-3 and TRBJ2-5, with 8 bases aligning to TRBD1. The J segment lost 5 bases and the V segment lost 1 base, leaving 6 bases of the junction unmatched. The germline CDR1 and CDR2 sequences are SGHTA and FQGTGA. The CDR3 contains 15 residues. CDR3 amino acids: CASSLMAGGAETQYF. CDR3 nucleotides: TGTGCCAGCAGCTTAATGGCAGGGGGCGCCGAGACCCAGTACTTC.

This rearrangement joins TRBV5-4 to TRBJ2-5, with TRBD2 identical over 7 bases. CDR1 is SGHNT, CDR2 YYREEE, per germline (reference sequence). The CDR3 is made up of 14 amino acids. V shed 4 bases and J 5 bases; nucleotides not matched to a gene: 8. The CDR3 loop is CASSPGGGVETQYF. Written as DNA, the CDR3 is TGTGCCAGCAGCCCCGGCGGGGGAGTGGAGACCCAGTACTTC.

The rearrangement links TRBV5-1 to TRBJ2-3; TRBD1 might be the D (7 bases). Germline loops: CDR1 SGHRS, CDR2 YFSETQ. Deletions cut 0 bases from V and 6 bases from J, with 14 bases between. The CDR3 extends over 15 amino acids. The CDR3 DNA sequence: TGCGCCAGCAGCTTGGCGGGGGCAGGGGGGGATACGCAGTATTTT. Translating gives CASSLAGAGGDTQYF.

V is TRBV7-9 and J is TRBJ2-7, with 9 bases lining up with TRBD1. The CDR3 runs 15 residues. Germline V gene data show CDR1 as SEHNR and CDR2 as FQNEAQ (reference sequence). The V and J ends lost 2 bases and 3 bases, in that order; junction bases with no gene match: 5. CDR3 sequence reads: CASSLFPDRGYEQYF. The CDR3 region has the DNA TGTGCCAGCAGCTTATTTCCGGACAGGGGCTACGAGCAGTACTTC.

The V and J genes are TRBV25-1 and TRBJ1-4; TRBD1 matches at 9 bases. The CDR3 runs 16 residues. In germline, CDR1 is MGHDK, CDR2 SYGVNS. The trim removed 7 bases at V and 4 bases at J, leaving 10 bases unmatched. The CDR3 protein is CASTQTGGTINEKLFF. CDR3 in DNA: TGTGCCAGCACCCAGACAGGGGGGACGATTAATGAAAAACTGTTTTTT.

The chain joins TRBV7-9 to TRBJ2-3, with D unclear. With 2 bases removed from V and 0 bases from J, the gap between germline ends came to 6 bases. The germline gives CDR1 SEHNR, CDR2 FQNEAQ (reference sequence). The CDR3 runs to 14 residues. The CDR3 DNA reads TGTGCCAGCAGCTTACTGCGGAGCACAGATACGCAGTATTTT. Its translation is CASSLLRSTDTQYF.